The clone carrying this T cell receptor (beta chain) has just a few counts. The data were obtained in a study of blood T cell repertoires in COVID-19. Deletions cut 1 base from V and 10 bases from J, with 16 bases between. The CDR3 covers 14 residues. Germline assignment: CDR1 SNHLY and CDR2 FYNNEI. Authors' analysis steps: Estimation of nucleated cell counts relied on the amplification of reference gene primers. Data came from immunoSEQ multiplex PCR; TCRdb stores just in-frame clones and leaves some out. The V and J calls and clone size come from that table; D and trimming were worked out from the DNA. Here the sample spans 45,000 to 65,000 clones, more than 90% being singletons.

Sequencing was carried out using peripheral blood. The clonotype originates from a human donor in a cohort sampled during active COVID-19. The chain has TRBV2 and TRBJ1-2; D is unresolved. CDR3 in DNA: TGTGCCAGCAGTGAAGGAATAAGGTTGGAGAACTACACCTTC. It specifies CASSEGIRLENYTF.